These 11 T cell receptor beta chains share one sample of origin, sequenced in a study of shared clonotypes between healthy human individuals. Generated by immunoSEQ multiplex PCR, the TCRdb table keeps only in-frame clones and is missing some. The sample gives 600,000 to 750,000 clones, 60% to 80% of which show up once; roughly 1.8% is in the top ten. The sequenced material came from memory CD4+ T cells sorted from blood. Subset here: CD45RA-negative fraction. These receptors originate from a woman in her twenties or thirties in good health.

This chain uses TRBV15 with TRBJ1-1, with 9 bases lining up with TRBD1. Trimming cost V 3 bases and J 1 base; bases outside gene matches: 0. There are 14 residues in the CDR3. Germline loops: CDR1 LNHNV, CDR2 YYDKDF (reference sequence). CDR3 region: CATSRGQGNTEAFF. Here the CDR3 DNA reads TGTGCCACCAGCAGGGGACAGGGGAACACTGAAGCTTTCTTT.

In DNA form, the CDR3 reads TGCGCCAGCCGACTAGCGGGAAACACAGATACGCAGTATTTT. Protein: CASRLAGNTDTQYF. This chain connects TRBV5-1 to TRBJ2-3; 11 bases are a match to TRBD2. Trimming removed 7 bases from V and 2 bases from J; junction bases left unmatched: 3. In germline, CDR1 is SGHRS, CDR2 YFSETQ. The CDR3 is 14 amino acids.

In DNA, the CDR3 is TGTGCCAGCAGCTTGGTTGGCAGGCCCTACGAGCAGTACTTC. It encodes CASSLVGRPYEQYF. This chain links TRBV5-8 with TRBJ2-7; D is ambiguous. Per germline, CDR1 SGHTS and CDR2 YDEGEE. This CDR3 contains 14 residues. V lost 0 bases to trimming and J lost 2 bases, with 9 bases between them.

This clone was observed a few times. The chain joins TRBV4-2 to TRBJ1-2, with D possibly matching TRBD1 (5 bases). CDR1 and CDR2 from the germline V gene are LGHNA and YNFKEQ. The V end lost 4 bases, the J end lost 7 bases, and 19 bases lay between the germline ends. There are 15 residues in the CDR3. The chain's CDR3 is CASSRNVIQEGGYTF. The DNA of the CDR3 is TGTGCCAGCAGCCGTAATGTAATACAGGAGGGTGGCTACACCTTC.

This chain joins TRBV11-2 and TRBJ2-1; 11 bases fit TRBD2. Germline CDR1 reads SGHAT; CDR2 reads FQNNGV. With 4 bases clipped from V and 5 bases from J, the junction kept 4 bases outside the gene matches. The CDR3 loop spans 15 amino acids. The CDR3 region has the DNA TGTGCCAGCAGCTCCTGGACTAGCGGGCACAATGAGCAGTTCTTC. Translated, it gives CASSSWTSGHNEQFF.

The genes are TRBV7-2 and TRBJ1-1, with D perhaps TRBD1 (6 bases). The V end was cut by 5 bases, the J end by 5 bases, with 27 bases between. The length of the CDR3 is 18 residues. Per the germline V gene, CDR1 is SGHTA and CDR2 is FQGNSA. The CDR3 is CASSQHTGREWVKTEAFF. The CDR3 region has the DNA TGTGCCAGCAGCCAACACACAGGGAGGGAATGGGTAAAGACTGAAGCTTTCTTT.

In nucleotides, the CDR3 is TGTGCCAGCAGCTCACAGGGTTTCGGCACTGAAGCTTTCTTT. Translating gives CASSSQGFGTEAFF. The chain couples TRBV9 to TRBJ1-1, with TRBD1 as a possible D gene (6 bases). Germline V gene lookup returns CDR1 SGDLS and CDR2 YYNGEE. The CDR3 runs to 14 residues. V was pared by 4 bases and J by 4 bases, with 14 bases between.

The rearrangement uses TRBV16 and TRBJ2-7; D not resolved. Germline CDR1 reads KGHSY; CDR2 reads FQNENV. The CDR3 has 12 residues. V was trimmed by 0 bases and J by 7 bases, leaving 7 bases between them. The CDR3 here is CASSQSPLEQYF. CDR3 coding DNA: TGTGCCAGCAGCCAATCCCCTTTGGAGCAGTACTTC.

This clone was counted a few times. The chain recombines TRBV27 with TRBJ2-1; D uncertain. V was pared by 5 bases and J by 9 bases, with 20 bases between. The length of the CDR3 is 15 residues. Germline loops: CDR1 MNHEY, CDR2 SMNVEV (reference sequence). The CDR3: CASSNSESEYVEQFF. The CDR3 DNA sequence: TGTGCCAGCAGTAATTCGGAGTCTGAATACGTTGAGCAGTTCTTC.

This rearrangement joins TRBV5-6 to TRBJ2-7, with 8 bases lining up with TRBD1. Trimming removed 5 bases from V and 1 base from J; junction bases left unmatched: 5. The CDR3 length is 14 residues. CDR1 and CDR2 (germline): SGHDT, YYEEEE. The CDR3 sequence: CASSSRTGSYEQYF. The CDR3 coding sequence is TGTGCCAGCAGTTCACGGACAGGGTCCTACGAGCAGTACTTC.

V is TRBV27 and J is TRBJ2-1; TRBD2 matches 8 bases. Unmatched junction bases numbered 19, after V lost 2 bases and J lost 7 bases. Germline-derived CDR1 and CDR2 are MNHEY and SMNVEV (reference sequence). The CDR3 has 19 amino acids. The chain's CDR3 is CASSLMLFGASGSGNEQFF. CDR3 nucleotide sequence: TGTGCCAGCAGTTTAATGCTTTTTGGGGCCAGCGGGAGTGGTAATGAGCAGTTCTTC.